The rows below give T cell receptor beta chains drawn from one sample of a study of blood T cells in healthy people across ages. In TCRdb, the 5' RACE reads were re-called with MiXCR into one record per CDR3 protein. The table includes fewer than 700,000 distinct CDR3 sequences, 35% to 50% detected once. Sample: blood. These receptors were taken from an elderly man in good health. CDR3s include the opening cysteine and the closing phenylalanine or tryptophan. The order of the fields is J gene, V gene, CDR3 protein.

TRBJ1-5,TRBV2,CASSIDTGGNQPQHF
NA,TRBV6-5,CASSYDVGRDEQYF
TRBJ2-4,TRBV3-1,CASSQITVAKNIQYF
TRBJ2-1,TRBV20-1,CSAQGAGGRNEQFF
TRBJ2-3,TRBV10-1,CASSEAEGGETDTQYF
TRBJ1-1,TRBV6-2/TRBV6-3,CASSAPGQGARGAFF
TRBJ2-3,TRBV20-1,CSARGVDRGPYTDTQYF
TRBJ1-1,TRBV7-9,CASSSQGANTEAFF
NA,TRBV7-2,CASSRFSGTPYEQYF
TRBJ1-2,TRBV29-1,CSAHHWDRDGYTF
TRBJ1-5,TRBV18,CASSPDRDRQPQHF